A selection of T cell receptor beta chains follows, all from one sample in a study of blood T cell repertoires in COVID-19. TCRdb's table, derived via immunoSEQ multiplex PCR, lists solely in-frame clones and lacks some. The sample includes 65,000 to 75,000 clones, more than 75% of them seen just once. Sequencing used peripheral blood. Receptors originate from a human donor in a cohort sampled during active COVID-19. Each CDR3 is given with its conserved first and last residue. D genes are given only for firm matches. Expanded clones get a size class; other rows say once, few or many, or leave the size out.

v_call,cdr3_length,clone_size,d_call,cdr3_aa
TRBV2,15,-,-,CASLPTGGGGLSYTF
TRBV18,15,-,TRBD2,CASSPTSGRNNEQFF
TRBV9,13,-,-,CASGRSGAETQYF
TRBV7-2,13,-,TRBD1,CASSLVDRGQAFF
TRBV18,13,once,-,CASSLALQETQYF
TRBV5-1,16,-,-,CASSLGQRPVTYEQYF
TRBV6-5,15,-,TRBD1,CASSRTGVDKNIQYF
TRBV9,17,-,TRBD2,CASSVTSGRARYNEQFF
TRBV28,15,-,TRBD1,CASSPGGSGKNIQYF
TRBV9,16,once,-,CASSVEASTARGEQFF
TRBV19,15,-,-,CASTPDSSSYNEQFF
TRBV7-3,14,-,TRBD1,CASSPGQGTDTQYF
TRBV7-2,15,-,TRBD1,CASSPRTGRNQPQHF
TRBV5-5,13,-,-,CASSLLFSYEQYF
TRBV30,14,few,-,CACQTRQRYNEQFF
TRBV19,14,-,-,CASTDPLRRREAFF
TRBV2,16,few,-,CASSERGGSPYNEQFF
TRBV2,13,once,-,CASTSLAKNIQYF
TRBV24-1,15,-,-,CATSDLLNGKNIQYF
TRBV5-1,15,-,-,CASSLKGGLSYEQYF
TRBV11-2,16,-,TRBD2,CASSPSWGGGFDEQFF
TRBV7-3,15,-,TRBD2,CASSQTSGSLNEQFF
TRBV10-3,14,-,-,CAISERSRTDTQYF
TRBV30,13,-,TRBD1,CAWGTAYNSPLHF
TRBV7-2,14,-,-,CASSFRGENQPQHF
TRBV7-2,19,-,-,CASSLKDSATRLAKNIQYF
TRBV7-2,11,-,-,CASSARYEQYF
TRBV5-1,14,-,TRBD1,CASSKDRANTEAFF
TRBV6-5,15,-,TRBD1,CASSSRQGRKGELFF
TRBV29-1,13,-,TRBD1,CSSEGAMNTEAFF
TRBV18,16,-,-,CASSPGSGGTYNEQFF
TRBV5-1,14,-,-,CASSLDTGFYEQYF